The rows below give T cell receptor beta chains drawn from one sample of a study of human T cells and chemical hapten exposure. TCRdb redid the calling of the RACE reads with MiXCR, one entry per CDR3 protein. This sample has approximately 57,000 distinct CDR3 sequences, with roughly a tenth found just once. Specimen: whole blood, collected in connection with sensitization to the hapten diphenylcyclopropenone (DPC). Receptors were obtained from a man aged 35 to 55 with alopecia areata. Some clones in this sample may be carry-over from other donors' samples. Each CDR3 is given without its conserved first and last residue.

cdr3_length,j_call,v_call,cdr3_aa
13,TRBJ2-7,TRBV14,ASSQDRRQAFEQY
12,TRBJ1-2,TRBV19,ASLAQAPAGGYT
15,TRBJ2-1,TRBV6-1,ASSVGMGLAAYNEQF
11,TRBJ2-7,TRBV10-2,ASSEAASYEQY
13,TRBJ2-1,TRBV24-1,ATSDSSGRYNEQF
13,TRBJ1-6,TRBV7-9,ASSSGQGYNSPLH
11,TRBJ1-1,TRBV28,ASTRNQVSEAF
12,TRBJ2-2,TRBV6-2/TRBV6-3,ASSIMGNTGELF
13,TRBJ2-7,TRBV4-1,ASSQGLAGGYEQY
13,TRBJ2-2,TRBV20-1,SAPGPGLRTGELF
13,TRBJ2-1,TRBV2,ASSEPRALGNEQF